This T cell receptor beta chain was sequenced in a study of cytomegalovirus exposure and HLA in healthy donors. CDR1 is LGHNT and CDR2 is FRNRAP in the germline V gene. The CDR3 has 12 residues. Comment on this clone: Its antigen is still unknown.

Study results and caveats: 87-base-pair reads could not separate some V segments, including TRBV6-2 and TRBV6-3. The authors later found TCR association rates varying by HLA locus, with DRB1 most and HLA-C fewest. It is likely that the observed cluster of highly shared sequence variants was a sequencing artifact.

Primers included in the PCR were 60 Vbeta and 13 Jbeta primers. Sequencing was performed with immunoSEQ multiplex PCR; in TCRdb, only in-frame clones are kept and a portion is missing. This sample has about 170,000 clones, with 75% to 90% found just once. The chain joins TRBV12-5 to TRBJ2-5, with D tentatively TRBD1 (5 bases). The last part of the DNA fits TRBJ2-7 better; the J call may be wrong. The clonotype originates from a boy aged 2-15 years in good health and CMV-seronegative. Material for sequencing was PBMCs. The CDR3 region is CASGPDSYEQYF. The CDR3, as DNA: TGTGCTAGTGGCCCCGACAGCTACGAGCAGTACTTC.